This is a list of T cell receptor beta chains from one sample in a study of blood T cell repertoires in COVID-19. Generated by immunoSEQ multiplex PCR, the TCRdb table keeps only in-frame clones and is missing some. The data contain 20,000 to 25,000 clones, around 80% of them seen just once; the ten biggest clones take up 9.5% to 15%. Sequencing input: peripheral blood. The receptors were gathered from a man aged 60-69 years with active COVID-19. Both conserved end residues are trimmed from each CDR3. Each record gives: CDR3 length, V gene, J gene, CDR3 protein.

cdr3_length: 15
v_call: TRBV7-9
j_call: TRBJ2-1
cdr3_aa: ASSLALAAKTYNEQF

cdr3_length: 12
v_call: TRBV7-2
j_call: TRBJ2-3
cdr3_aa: ASSFRRGSDTQY

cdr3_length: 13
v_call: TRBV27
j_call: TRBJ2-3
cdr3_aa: ASSFSDRAADTQY

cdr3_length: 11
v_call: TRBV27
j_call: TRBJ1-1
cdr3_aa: ASSPNGGTEAF

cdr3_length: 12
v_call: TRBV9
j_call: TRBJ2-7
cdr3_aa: ASGPSGVAYEQY

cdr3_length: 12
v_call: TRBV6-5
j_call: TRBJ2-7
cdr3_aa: ASKVGQGASEQY

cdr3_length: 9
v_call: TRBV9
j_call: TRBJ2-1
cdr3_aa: ASSVTNEQF

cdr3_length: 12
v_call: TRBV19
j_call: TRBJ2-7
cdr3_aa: ASSDSAQSYEQY

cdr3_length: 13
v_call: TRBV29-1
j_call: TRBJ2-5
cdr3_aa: SVEGLAGGSKTQY

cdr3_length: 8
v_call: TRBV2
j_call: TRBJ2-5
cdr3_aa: ASREETQY

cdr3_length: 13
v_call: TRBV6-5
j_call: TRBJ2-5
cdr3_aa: ASSYSGGASETQY

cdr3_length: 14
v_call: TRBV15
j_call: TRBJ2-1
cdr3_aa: ATSRDVSMGGYEQF

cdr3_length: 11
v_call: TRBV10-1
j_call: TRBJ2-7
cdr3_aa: ASSESGSYEQY

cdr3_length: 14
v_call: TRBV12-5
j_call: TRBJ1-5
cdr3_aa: ASGLGIGTEYQPQH

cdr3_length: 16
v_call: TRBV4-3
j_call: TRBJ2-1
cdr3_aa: ASSPASLAGGPYNEQF

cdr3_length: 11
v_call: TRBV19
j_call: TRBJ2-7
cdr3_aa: ASSTTGVYEQY

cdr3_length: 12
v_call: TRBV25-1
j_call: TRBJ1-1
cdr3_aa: ASSEYYGNTEAF

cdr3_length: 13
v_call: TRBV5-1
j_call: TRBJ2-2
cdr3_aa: ASSLLAEPTGELF

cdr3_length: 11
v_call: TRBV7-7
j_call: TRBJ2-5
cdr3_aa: ASSGALRETQY

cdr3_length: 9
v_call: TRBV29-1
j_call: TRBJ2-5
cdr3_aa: SADRVETQY

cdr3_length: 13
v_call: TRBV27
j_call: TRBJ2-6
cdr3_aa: ASSSRVSGANVLT

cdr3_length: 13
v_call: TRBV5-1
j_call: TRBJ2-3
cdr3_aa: ASSLDGRLDREQY

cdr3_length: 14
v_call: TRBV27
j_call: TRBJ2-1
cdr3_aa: ASSSQGLAGESEQF

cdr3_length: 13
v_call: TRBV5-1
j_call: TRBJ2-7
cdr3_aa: ASSPELGVGYEQY

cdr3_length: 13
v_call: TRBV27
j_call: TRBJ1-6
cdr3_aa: ASSLFPRGNSPLH

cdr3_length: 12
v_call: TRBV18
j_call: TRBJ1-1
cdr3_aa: ASSTGYKDTEAF

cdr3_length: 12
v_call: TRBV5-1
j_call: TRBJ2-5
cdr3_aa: ASSFGQGGETQY

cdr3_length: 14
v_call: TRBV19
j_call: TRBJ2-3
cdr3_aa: ASSGRTSGRGDTQY

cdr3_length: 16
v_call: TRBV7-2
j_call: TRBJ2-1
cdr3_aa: ASSSPSTRIDSYNEQF

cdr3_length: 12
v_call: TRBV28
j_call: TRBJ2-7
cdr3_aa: ASSPSGSAYEQY

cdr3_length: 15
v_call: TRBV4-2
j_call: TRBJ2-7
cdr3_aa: ASSQVHSGSQGDEQY

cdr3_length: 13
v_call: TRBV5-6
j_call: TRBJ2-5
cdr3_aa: ASSFPLAGGETQY

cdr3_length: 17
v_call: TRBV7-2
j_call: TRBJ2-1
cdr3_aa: ASSLGALEASFPPNEQF

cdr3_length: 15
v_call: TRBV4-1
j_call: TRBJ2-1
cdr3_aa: ASSQEETSGSYNEQF

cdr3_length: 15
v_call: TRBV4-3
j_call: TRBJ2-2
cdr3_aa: ASSQERAGGLTGELF

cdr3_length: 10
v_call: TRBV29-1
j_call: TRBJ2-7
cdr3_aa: STSSGSYEQY

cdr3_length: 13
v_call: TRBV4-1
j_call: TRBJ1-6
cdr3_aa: ASSPYDRGNSPLH

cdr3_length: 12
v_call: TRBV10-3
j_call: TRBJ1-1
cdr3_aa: AISARGAGAEAF

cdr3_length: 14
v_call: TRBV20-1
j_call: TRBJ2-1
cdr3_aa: SASPTSGSSYNEQF

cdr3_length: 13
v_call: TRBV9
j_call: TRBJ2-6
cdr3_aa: ASSPTGSGANVLT

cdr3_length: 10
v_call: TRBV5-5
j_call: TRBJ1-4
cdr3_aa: ASSPQGEKLF

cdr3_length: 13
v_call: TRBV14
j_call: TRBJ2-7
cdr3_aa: ASSRVRGTGSEQY

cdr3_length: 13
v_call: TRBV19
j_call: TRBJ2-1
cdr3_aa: ASSIVGGRGNEQF

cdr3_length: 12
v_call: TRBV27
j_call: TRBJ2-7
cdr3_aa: ASSQVGTGFEQY

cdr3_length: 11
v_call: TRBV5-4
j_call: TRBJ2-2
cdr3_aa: ASSLTQTGELF

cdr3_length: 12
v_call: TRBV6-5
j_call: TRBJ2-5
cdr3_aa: ASTPLYSSETQY

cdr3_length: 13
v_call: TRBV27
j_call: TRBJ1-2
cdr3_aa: ASSPMRGLNYGYT

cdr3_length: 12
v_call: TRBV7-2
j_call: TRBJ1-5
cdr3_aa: ASSLVAGWQPQH

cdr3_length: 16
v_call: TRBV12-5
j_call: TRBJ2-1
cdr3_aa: ASGLVITSGSSYNEQF

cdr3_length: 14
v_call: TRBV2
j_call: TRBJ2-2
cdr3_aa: ASSVKPEGNTGELF

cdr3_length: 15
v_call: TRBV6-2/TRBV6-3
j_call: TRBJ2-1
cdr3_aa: ASSSLPWAGGYNEQF

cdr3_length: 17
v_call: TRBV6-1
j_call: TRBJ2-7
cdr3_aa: ASSEAPGLAGGQAYEQY

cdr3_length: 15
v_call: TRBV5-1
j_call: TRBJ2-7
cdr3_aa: ASSSSTSGRAGYEQY

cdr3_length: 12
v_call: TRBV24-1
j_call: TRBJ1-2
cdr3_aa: ATSDTQLNYGYT